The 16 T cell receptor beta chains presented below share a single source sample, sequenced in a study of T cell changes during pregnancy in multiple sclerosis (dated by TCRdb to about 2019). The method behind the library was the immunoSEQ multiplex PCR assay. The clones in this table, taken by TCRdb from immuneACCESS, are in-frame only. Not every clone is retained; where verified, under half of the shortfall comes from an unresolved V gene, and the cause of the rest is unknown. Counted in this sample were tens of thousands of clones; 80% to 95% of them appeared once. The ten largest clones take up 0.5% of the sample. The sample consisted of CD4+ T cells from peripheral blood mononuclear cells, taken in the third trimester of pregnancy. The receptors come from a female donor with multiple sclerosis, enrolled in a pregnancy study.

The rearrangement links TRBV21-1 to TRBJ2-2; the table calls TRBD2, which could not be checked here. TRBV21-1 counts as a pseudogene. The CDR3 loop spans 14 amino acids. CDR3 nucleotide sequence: TGTGCCAGCAGCAATCGAGGGAGAACCGGGGAGCTGTTTTTT. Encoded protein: CASSNRGRTGELFF.

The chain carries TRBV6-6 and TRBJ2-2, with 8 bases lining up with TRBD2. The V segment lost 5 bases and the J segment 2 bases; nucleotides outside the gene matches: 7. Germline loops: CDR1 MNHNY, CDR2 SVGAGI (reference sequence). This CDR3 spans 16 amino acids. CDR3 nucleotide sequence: TGTGCCAGCAGTCCCCGCGGGGGGCTTAACACCGGGGAGCTGTTTTTT. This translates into CASSPRGGLNTGELFF.

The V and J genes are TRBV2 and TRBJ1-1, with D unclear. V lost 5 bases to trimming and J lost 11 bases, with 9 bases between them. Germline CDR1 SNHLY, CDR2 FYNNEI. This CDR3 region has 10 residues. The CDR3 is CASSFGGAFF. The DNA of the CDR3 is TGTGCCAGCAGTTTCGGAGGGGCTTTCTTT.

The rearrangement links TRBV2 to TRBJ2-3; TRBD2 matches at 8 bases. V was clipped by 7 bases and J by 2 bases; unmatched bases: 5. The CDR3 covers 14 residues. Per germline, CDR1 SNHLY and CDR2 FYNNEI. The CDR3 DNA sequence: TGTGCCAGCAATAGCGGGGCCCACACAGATACGCAGTATTTT. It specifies CASNSGAHTDTQYF.

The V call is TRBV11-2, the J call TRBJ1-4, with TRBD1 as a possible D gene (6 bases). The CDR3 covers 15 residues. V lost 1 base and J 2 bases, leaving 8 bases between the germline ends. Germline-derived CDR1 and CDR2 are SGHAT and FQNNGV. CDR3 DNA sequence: TGTGCCAGCAGCTTAGCAGGGGCGACTAATGAAAAACTGTTTTTT. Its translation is CASSLAGATNEKLFF.

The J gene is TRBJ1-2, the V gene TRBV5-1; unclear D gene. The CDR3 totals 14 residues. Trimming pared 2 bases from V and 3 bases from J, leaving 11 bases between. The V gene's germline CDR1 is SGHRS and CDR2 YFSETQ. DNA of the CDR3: TGCGCCAGCAGCTTCTCAGCCCTAGACTATGGCTACACCTTC. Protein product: CASSFSALDYGYTF.

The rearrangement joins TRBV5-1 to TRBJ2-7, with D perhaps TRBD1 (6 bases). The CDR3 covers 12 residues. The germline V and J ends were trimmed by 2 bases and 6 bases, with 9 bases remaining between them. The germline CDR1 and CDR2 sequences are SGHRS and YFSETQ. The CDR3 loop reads CASSLRGSEQYF. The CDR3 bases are TGCGCCAGCAGCTTAAGGGGGTCCGAGCAGTACTTC.

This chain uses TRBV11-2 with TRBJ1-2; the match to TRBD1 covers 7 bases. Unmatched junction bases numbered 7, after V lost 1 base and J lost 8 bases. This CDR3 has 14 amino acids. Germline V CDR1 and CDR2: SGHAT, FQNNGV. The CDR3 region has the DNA TGTGCCAGCAGCTTAGCCGGACAGGCTGACGGCTACACCTTC. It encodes CASSLAGQADGYTF. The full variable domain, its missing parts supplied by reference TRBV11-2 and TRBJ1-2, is EAGVAQSPRYKIIEKRQSVAFWCNPISGHATLYWYQQILGQGPKLLIQFQNNGVVDDSQLPKDRFSAERLKGVDSTLKIQPAKLEDSAVYLCASSLAGQADGYTFGSGTRLTVV.

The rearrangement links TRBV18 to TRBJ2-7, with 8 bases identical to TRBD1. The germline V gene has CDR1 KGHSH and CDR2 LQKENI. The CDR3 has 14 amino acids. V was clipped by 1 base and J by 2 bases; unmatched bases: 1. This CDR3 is CASSPRTGTYEQYF. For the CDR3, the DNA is TGTGCCAGCTCACCACGGACAGGGACCTACGAGCAGTACTTC.

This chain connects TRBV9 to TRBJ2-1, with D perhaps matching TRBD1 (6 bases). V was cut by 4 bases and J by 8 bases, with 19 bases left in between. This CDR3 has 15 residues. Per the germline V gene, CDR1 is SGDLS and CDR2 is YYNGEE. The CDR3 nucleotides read TGTGCCAGCAGCCCCAACCTTGGGGGCAGCCATGAGCAGTTCTTC. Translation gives CASSPNLGGSHEQFF.

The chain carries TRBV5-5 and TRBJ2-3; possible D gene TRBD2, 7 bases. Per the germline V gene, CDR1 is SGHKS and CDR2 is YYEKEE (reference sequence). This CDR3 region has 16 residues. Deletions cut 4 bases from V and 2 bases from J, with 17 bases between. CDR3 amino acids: CASSPLWGGPTDTQYF. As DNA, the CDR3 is TGTGCCAGCAGCCCACTTTGGGGGGGGCCCACAGATACGCAGTATTTT.

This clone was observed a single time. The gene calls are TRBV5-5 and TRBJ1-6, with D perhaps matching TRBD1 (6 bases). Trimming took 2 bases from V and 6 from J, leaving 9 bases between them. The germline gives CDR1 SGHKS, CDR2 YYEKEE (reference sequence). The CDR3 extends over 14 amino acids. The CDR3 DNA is TGTGCCAGCAGCTTAGGACAGTTTAATTCACCCCTCCACTTT. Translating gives CASSLGQFNSPLHF.

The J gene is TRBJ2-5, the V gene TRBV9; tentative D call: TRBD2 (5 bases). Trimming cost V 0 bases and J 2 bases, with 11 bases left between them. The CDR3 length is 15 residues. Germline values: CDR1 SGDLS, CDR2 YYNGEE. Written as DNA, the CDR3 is TGTGCCAGCAGCGTAGCTCCGAGGGTACAAGAGACCCAGTACTTC. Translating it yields CASSVAPRVQETQYF.

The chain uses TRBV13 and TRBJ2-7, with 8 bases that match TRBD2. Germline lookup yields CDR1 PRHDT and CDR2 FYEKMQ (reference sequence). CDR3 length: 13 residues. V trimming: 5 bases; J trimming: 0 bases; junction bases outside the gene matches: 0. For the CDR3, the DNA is TGTGCCAGCAGCAGCGGGAGCTCCTACGAGCAGTACTTC. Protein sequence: CASSSGSSYEQYF.

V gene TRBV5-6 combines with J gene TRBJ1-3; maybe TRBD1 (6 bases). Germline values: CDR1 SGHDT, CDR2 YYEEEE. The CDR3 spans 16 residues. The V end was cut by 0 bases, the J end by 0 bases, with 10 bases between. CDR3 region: CASSLDRAVSGNTIYF. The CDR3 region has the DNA TGTGCCAGCAGCTTGGACAGGGCCGTCTCTGGAAACACCATATATTTT.

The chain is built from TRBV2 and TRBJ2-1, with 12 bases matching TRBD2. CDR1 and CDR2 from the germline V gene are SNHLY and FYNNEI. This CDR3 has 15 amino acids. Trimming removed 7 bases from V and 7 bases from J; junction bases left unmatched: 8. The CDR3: CASTPTSGGGNEQFF. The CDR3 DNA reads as TGTGCCAGCACCCCGACTAGCGGGGGCGGAAATGAGCAGTTCTTC.